This T cell receptor (beta chain) was obtained from a study of blood T cell repertoires in COVID-19. In the study's own analysis: Reference gene primer amplification gave nucleated cell count estimates. Assay used: immunoSEQ multiplex PCR; TCRdb lists only in-frame clones, some missing. The D gene and trimming were derived from the DNA, and the V and J assignments and clone size from that table. The profile shows some 150,000 clones, around 90% of them singletons. The CDR3 is 14 amino acids. CDR1 is SGDLS and CDR2 is YYNGEE in the germline V gene. The ends lost 4 bases at V and 2 bases at J; junction bases unmatched: 5.

This chain joins TRBV9 and TRBJ2-5, with TRBD1 identical over 7 bases. The origin of this receptor is a man between 45 and 60 years old with acute or convalescent COVID-19. The sample comprised peripheral blood. The DNA of the CDR3 is TGTGCCAGCAGCCCGGGGACAGCACAAGAGACCCAGTACTTC. Its protein product is CASSPGTAQETQYF.